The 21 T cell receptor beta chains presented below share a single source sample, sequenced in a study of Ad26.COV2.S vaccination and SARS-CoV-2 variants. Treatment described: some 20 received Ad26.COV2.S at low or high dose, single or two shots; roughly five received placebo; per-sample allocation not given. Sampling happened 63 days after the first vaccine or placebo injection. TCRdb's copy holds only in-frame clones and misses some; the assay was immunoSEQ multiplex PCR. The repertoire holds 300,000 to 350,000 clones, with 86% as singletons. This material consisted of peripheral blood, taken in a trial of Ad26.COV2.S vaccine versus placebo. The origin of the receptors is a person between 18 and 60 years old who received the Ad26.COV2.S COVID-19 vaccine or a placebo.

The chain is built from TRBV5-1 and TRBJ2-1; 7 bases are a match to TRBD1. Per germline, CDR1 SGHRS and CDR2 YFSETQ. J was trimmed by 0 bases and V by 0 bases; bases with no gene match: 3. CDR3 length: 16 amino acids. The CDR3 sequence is CASSLAPGGSYNEQFF. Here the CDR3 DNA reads TGCGCCAGCAGCTTGGCCCCAGGGGGCTCCTACAATGAGCAGTTCTTC.

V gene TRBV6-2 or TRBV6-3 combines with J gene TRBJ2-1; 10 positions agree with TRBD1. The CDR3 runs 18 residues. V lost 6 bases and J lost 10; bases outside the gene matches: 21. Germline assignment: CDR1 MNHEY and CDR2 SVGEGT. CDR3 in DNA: TGTGCCAGCAGCCCCGGGACAGGGGAGAGTAAGGTGGGCCCGGAGCAGTTCTTC. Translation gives CASSPGTGESKVGPEQFF.

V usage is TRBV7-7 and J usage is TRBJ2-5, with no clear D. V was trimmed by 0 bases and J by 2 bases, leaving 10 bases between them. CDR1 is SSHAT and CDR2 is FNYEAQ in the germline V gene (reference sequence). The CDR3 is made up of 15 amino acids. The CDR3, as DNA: TGTGCCAGCAGCTTAGCCCCTTGGTCTCAAGAGACCCAGTACTTC. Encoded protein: CASSLAPWSQETQYF.

CDR3 in DNA: TGTGCCAGCAGTTACACCAGGACAGGGCTGAACACTGAAGCTTTCTTT. Residues: CASSYTRTGLNTEAFF. The chain uses TRBV6-5 and TRBJ1-1; the match to TRBD1 covers 8 bases. J lost 0 bases, V lost 2 bases, and 5 bases had no gene match. This CDR3 spans 16 amino acids. Germline CDR1 and CDR2: MNHEY and SVGAGI.

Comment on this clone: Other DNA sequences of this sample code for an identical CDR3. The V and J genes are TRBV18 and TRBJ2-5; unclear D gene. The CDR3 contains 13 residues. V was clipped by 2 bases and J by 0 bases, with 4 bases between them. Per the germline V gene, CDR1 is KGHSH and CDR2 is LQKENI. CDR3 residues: CASSPGHQETQYF. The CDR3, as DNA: TGTGCCAGCTCACCAGGGCACCAAGAGACCCAGTACTTC.

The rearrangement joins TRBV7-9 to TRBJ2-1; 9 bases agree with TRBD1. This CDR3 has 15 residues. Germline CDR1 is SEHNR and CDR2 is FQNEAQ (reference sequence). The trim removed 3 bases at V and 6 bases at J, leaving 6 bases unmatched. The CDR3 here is CASSFTGTGINEQFF. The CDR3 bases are TGTGCCAGCAGCTTTACCGGGACAGGGATCAATGAGCAGTTCTTC.

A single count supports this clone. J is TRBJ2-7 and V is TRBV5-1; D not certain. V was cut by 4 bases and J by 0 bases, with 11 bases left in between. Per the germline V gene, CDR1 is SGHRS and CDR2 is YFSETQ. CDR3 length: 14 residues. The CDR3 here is CASSRTRSSYEQYF. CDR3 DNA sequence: TGCGCCAGCAGCCGTACGCGTTCCTCCTACGAGCAGTACTTC.

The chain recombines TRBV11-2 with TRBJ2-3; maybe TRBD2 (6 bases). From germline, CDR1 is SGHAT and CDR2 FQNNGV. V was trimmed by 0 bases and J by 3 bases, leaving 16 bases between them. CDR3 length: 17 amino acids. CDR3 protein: CASSLDSSRRGTDTQYF. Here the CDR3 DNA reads TGTGCCAGCAGCTTAGATTCATCGAGGCGGGGTACAGATACGCAGTATTTT.

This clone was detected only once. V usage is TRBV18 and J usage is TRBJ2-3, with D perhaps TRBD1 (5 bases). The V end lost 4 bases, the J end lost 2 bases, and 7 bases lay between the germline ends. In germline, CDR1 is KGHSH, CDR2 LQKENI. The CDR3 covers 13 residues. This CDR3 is CASSQDNTDTQYF. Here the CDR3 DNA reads TGTGCCAGCTCACAGGACAACACAGATACGCAGTATTTT.

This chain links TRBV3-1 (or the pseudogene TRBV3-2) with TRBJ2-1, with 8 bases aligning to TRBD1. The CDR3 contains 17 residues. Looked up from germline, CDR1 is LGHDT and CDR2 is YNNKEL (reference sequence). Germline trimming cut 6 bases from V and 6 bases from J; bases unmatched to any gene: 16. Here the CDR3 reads CASSPYASLGQGNEQFF. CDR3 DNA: TGTGCCAGCAGTCCCTACGCATCTCTTGGACAGGGCAATGAGCAGTTCTTC.

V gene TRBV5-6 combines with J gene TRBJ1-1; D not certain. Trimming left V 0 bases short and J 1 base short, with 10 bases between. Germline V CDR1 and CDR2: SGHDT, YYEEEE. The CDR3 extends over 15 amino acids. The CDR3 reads CASSLENSGNTEAFF. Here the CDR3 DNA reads TGTGCCAGCAGCTTGGAGAACTCAGGGAACACTGAAGCTTTCTTT. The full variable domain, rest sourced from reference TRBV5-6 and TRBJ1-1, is DAGVTQSPTHLIKTRGQQVTLRCSPKSGHDTVSWYQQALGQGPQFIFQYYEEEERQRGNFPDRFSGHQFPNYSSELNVNALLLGDSALYLCASSLENSGNTEAFFGQGTRLTVV.

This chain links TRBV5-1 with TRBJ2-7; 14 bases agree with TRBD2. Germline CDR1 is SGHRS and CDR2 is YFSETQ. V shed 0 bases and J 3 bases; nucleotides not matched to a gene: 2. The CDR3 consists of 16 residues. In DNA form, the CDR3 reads TGCGCCAGCAGCTTGGCCGGGACTAGCGGGGGCTACGAGCAGTACTTC. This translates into CASSLAGTSGGYEQYF. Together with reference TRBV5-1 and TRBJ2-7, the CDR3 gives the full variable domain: KAGVTQTPRYLIKTRGQQVTLSCSPISGHRSVSWYQQTPGQGLQFLFEYFSETQRNKGNFPGRFSGRQFSNSRSEMNVSTLELGDSALYLCASSLAGTSGGYEQYFGPGTRLTVT.

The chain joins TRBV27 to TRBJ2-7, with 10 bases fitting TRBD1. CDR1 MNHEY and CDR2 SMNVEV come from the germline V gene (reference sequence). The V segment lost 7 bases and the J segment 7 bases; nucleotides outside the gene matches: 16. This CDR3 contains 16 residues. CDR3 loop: CASNPWTGGKLREQYF. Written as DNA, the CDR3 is TGTGCCAGCAATCCCTGGACAGGGGGTAAATTACGGGAGCAGTACTTC.

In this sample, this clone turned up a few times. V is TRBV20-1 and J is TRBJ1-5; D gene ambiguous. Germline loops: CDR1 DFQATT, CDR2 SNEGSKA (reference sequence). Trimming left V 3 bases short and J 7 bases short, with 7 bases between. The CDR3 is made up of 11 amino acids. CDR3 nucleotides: TGCAGTGCTAGCCCCGGACAGCCCCAGCATTTT. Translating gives CSASPGQPQHF.

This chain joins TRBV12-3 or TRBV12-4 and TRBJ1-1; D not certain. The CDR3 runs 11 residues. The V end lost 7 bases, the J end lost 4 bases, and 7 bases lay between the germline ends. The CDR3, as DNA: TGTGCCAGCACGGGAGGCACTGAAGCTTTCTTT. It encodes CASTGGTEAFF.

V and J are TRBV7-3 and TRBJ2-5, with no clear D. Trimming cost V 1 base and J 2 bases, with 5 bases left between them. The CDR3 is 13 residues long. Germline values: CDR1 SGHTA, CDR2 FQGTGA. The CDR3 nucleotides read TGTGCCAGCAGCTTAAGTCTACAAGAGACCCAGTACTTC. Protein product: CASSLSLQETQYF. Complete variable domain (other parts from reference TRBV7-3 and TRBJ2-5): GAGVSQTPSNKVTEKGKYVELRCDPISGHTALYWYRQSLGQGPEFLIYFQGTGAADDSGLPNDRFFAVRPEGSVSTLKIQRTERGDSAVYLCASSLSLQETQYFGPGTRLLVL.

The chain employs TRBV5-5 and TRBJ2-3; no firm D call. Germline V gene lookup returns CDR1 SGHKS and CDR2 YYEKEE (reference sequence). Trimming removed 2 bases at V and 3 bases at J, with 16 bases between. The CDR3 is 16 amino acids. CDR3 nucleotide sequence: TGTGCCAGCAGCTTTAGCCAAGCCAAGGGAACAGATACGCAGTATTTT. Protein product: CASSFSQAKGTDTQYF. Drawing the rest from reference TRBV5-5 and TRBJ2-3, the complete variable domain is DAGVTQSPTHLIKTRGQQVTLRCSPISGHKSVSWYQQVLGQGPQFIFQYYEKEERGRGNFPDRFSARQFPNYSSELNVNALLLGDSALYLCASSFSQAKGTDTQYFGPGTRLTVL.

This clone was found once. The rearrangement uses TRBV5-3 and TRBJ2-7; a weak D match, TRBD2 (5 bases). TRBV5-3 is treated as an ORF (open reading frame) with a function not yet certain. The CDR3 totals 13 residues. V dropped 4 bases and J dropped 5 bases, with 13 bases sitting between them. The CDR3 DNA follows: TGTGCCAGAAGCCTCCGGAGAGGGAACGAGCAGTACTTC. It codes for CARSLRRGNEQYF.

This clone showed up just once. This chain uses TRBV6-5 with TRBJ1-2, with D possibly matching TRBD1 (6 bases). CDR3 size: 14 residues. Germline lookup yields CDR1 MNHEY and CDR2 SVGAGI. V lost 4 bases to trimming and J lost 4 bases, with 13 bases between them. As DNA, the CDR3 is TGTGCCAGCAGTTTCCAGGGAGGGGGCTATGGCTACACCTTC. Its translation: CASSFQGGGYGYTF.

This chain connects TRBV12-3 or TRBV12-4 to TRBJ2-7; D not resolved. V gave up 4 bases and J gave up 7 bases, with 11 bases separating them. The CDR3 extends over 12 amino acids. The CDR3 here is CASSSRRGEQYF. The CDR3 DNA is TGTGCCAGCAGTTCCCGGAGAGGAGAGCAGTACTTC.

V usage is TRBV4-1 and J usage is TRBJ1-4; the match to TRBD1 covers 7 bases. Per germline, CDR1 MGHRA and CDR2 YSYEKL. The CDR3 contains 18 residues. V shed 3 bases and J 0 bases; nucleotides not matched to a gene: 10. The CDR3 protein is CASSQQTGSRSTNEKLFF. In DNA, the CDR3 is TGCGCCAGCAGCCAGCAGACAGGGAGCCGGTCAACTAATGAAAAACTGTTTTTT.